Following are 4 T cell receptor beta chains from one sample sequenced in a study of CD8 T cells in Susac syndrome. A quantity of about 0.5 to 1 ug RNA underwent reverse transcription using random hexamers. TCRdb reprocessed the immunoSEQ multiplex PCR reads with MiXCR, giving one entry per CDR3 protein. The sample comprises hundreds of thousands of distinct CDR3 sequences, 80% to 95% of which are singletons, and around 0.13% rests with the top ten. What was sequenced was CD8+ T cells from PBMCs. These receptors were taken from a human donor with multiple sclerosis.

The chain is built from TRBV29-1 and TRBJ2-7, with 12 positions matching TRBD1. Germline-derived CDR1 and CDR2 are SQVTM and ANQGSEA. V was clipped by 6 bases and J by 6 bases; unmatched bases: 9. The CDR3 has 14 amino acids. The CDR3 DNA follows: TGCAGCGTGGACCCCGGGACAGGGGGCTCCGAGCAGTACTTC. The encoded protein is CSVDPGTGGSEQYF.

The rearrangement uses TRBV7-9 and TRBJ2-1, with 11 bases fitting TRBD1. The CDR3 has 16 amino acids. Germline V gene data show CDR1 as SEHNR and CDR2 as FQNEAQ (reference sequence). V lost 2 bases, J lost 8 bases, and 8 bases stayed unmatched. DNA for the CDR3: TGTGCCAGCAGCTTATACGGGACAGGGGGATTCGATGAGCAGTTCTTC. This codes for CASSLYGTGGFDEQFF. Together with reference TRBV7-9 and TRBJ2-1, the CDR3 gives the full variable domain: DTGVSQNPRHKITKRGQNVTFRCDPISEHNRLYWYRQTLGQGPEFLTYFQNEAQLEKSRLLSDRFSAERPKGSFSTLEIQRTEQGDSAMYLCASSLYGTGGFDEQFFGPGTRLTVL.

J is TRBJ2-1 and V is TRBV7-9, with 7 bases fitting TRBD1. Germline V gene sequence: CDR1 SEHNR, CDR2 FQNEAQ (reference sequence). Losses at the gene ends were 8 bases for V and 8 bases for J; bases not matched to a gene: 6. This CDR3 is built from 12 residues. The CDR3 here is CASGTARDEQFF. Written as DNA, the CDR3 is TGTGCCAGCGGGACAGCGAGGGATGAGCAGTTCTTC.

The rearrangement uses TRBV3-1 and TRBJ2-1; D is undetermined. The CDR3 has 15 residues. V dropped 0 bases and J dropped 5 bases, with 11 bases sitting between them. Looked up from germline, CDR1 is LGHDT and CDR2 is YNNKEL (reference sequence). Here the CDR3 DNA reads TGTGCCAGCAGCCAAGACCCGGTAAGGAACAATGAGCAGTTCTTC. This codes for CASSQDPVRNNEQFF.